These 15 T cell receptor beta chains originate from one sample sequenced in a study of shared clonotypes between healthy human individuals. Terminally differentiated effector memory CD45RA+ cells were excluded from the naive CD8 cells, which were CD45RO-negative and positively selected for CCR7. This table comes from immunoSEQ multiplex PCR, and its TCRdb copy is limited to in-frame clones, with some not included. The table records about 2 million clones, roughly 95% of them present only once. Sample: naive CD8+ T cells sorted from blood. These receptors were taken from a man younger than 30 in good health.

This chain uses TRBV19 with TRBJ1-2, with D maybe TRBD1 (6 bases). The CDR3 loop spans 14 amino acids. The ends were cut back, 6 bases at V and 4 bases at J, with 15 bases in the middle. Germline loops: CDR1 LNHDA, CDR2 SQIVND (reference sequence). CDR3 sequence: CASSPLGGSYGYTF. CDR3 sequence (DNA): TGTGCCAGTAGCCCGTTGGGGGGCAGCTATGGCTACACCTTC.

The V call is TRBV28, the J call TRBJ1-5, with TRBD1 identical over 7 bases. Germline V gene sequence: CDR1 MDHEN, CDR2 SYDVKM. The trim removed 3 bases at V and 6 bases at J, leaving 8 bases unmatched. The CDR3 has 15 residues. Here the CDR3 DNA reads TGTGCCAGCAGTTTTGGCCAGGGGGTGGGTCAGCCCCAGCATTTT. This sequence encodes CASSFGQGVGQPQHF.

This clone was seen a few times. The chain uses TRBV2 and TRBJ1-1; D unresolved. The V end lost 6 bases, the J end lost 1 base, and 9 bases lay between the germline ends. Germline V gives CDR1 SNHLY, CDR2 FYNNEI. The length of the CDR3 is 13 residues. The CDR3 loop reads CASSWNSNTEAFF. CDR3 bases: TGTGCCAGCAGCTGGAATTCGAACACTGAAGCTTTCTTT.

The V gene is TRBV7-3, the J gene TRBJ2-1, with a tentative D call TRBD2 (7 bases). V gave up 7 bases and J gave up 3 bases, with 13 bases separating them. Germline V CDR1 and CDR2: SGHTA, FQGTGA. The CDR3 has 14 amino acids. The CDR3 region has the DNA TGTGCCAGCATCCCGGGGGGCGGCTACAATGAGCAGTTCTTC. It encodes CASIPGGGYNEQFF.

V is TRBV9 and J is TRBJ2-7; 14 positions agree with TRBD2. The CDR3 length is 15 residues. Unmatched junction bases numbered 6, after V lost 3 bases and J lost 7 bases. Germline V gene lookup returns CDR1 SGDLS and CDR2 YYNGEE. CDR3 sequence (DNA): TGTGCCAGCAGCGAAACCGGGACTAGCGGGGGTGAGCAGTACTTC. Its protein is CASSETGTSGGEQYF.

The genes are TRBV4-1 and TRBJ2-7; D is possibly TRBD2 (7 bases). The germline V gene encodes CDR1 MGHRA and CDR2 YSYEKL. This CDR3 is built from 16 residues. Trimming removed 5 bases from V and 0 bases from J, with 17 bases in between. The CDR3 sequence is CASSAEGGGLSYEQYF. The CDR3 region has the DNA TGCGCCAGCAGCGCAGAGGGGGGGGGCCTCTCCTACGAGCAGTACTTC.

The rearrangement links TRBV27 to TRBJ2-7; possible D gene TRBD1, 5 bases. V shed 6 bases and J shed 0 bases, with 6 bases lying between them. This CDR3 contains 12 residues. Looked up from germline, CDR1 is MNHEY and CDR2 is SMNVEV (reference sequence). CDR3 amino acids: CASRGPSYEQYF. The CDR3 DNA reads TGTGCCAGCAGGGGGCCCTCCTACGAGCAGTACTTC.

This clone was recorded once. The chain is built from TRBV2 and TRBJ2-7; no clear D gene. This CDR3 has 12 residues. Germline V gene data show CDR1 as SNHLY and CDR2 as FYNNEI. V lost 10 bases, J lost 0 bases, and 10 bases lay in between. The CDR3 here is CATQLNSYEQYF. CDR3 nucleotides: TGTGCCACTCAATTAAACTCCTACGAGCAGTACTTC.

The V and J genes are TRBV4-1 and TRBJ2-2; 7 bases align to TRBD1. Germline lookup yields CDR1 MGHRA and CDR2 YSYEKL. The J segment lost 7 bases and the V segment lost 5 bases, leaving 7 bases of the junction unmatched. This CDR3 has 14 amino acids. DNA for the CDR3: TGCGCCAGCAGCATCCGACAGGGCAGCGGGGAGCTGTTTTTT. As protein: CASSIRQGSGELFF.

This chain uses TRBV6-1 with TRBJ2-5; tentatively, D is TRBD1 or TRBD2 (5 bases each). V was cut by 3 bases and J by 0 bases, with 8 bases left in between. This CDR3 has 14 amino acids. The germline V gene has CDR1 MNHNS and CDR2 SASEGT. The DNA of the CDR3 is TGTGCCAGCAGTGAGGGGGTAAACCAAGAGACCCAGTACTTC. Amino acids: CASSEGVNQETQYF.

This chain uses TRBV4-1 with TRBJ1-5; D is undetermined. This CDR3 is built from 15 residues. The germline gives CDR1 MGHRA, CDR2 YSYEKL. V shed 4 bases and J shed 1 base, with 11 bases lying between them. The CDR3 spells CASSPRDRSNQPQHF. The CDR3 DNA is TGCGCCAGCAGCCCACGGGATCGAAGCAATCAGCCCCAGCATTTT.

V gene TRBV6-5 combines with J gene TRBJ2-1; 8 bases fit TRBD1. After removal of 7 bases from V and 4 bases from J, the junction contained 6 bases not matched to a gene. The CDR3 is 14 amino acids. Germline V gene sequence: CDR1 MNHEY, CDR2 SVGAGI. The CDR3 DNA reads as TGTGCCAGCAAAGGACAGGGAACTTACAATGAGCAGTTCTTC. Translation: CASKGQGTYNEQFF.

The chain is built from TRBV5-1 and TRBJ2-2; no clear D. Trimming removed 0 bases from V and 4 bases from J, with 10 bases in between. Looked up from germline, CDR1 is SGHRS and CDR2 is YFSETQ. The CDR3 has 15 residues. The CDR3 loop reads CASSLGQWGTGELFF. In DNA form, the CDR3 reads TGCGCCAGCAGCTTGGGGCAATGGGGCACCGGGGAGCTGTTTTTT.

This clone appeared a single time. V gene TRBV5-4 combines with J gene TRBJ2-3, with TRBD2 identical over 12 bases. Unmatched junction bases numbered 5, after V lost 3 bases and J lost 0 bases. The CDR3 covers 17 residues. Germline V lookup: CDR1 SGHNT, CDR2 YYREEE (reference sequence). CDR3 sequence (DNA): TGTGCCAGCAGCTCCGGGACTAGCGGGTCTAGCACAGATACGCAGTATTTT. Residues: CASSSGTSGSSTDTQYF.

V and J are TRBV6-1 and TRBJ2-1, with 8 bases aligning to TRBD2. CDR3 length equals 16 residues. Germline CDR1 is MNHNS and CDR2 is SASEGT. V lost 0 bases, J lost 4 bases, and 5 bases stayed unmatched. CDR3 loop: CASSEAIAGWYNEQFF. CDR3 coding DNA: TGTGCCAGCAGTGAAGCGATAGCGGGGTGGTACAATGAGCAGTTCTTC.